These T cell receptor beta chains were read from a single sample in a study of regulatory T cells in long-lasting Graves disease. TCRdb re-called the multiplex PCR reads with MiXCR, one entry per CDR3 protein. Of some 340,000 distinct CDR3 sequences listed, roughly 20% are singletons. The sample here was peripheral blood mononuclear cells (PBMCs), taken when the disease was refractory, from a patient treated with antithyroid drugs. These receptors all come from a woman aged 40 to 50 with Graves disease. The CDR3 runs from the conserved cysteine through the conserved F or W. The order of the fields is CDR3 protein, J gene, V gene.

CASSDGGDGDEQYF | TRBJ2-7 | TRBV10-1
CASSMEPPGTSYGYTF | TRBJ1-2 | TRBV19
CASSPPLAGGLYEQYF | TRBJ2-7 | TRBV7-2
CASSFGGKNVLTF | TRBJ2-6 | TRBV28
CASRSTAGEQYF | TRBJ2-7 | TRBV7-9
CSAPTGLNTEAFF | TRBJ1-1 | TRBV20-1
CASSVHRGHGGELFF | TRBJ2-2 | TRBV4-1
CASTLRRRDKRSWNQPQHF | TRBJ1-5 | TRBV28
CSASSGTSVGEQYF | TRBJ2-7 | TRBV29-1
CASSLLYKQGDEQYF | TRBJ2-7 | TRBV28
CASRKDRRDTGELFF | TRBJ2-2 | TRBV19
CASSLGVGSGRKGEQFF | TRBJ2-1 | TRBV28
CASSHGTEDYEQYF | TRBJ2-7 | TRBV19
CSVEDSSANTGELFF | TRBJ2-2 | TRBV29-1
CASSRTGNNQPQHF | TRBJ1-5 | TRBV27
CASSLSGVHQPQHF | TRBJ1-5 | TRBV5-6
CASSLSRTGEELAYNEQFF | TRBJ2-1 | TRBV7-8
CASSQDSQGIYEQYF | TRBJ2-7 | TRBV3-1
CASSLPQLAGVRRNYNEQFF | TRBJ2-1 | TRBV28
CASRETGPGTEAFF | TRBJ1-1 | TRBV25-1
CASGFGDSGNGYTF | TRBJ1-2 | TRBV12-5
CASRTGIAEGTEAFF | TRBJ1-1 | TRBV19
CSAIVTGELFF | TRBJ2-2 | TRBV20-1
CASSVGEQETQYF | TRBJ2-5 | TRBV28
CASSLLIGRLNTEAFF | TRBJ1-1 | TRBV5-5
CASSDPSSGANTGELFF | TRBJ2-2 | TRBV2
CSARDLIGRNQETQYF | TRBJ2-5 | TRBV20-1
CASSLTGPNEKLFF | TRBJ1-4 | TRBV28
CASSYSGANVLTF | TRBJ2-6 | TRBV6-5
CASRPDRLRGTEAFF | TRBJ1-1 | TRBV6-1
CASVRVGPYNEQFF | TRBJ2-1 | TRBV28
CSAIKDRGRGENIQYF | TRBJ2-4 | TRBV20-1
CASSGLAGTGELFF | TRBJ2-2 | TRBV9
CASSLVLAGGTGELFF | TRBJ2-2 | TRBV5-6
CSAREPRQETQYF | TRBJ2-5 | TRBV20-1
CASSLGEGQPQHF | TRBJ1-5 | TRBV5-1
CASSLPFSGANVLTF | TRBJ2-6 | TRBV4-1